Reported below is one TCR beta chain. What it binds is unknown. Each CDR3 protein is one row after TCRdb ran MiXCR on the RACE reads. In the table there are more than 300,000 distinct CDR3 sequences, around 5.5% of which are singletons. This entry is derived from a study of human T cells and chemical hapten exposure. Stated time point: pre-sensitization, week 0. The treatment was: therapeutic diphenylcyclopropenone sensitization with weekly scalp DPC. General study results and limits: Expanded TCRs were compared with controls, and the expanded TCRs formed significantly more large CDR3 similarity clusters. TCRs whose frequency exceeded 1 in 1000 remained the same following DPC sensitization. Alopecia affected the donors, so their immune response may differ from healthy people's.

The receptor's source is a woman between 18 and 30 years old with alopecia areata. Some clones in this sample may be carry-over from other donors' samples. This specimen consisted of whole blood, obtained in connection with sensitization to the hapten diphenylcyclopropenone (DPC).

This chain's CDR3 is CAISESKGSRDNEQFF. The CDR3 DNA reads TGTGCCATCAGTGAGTCGAAGGGTTCGAGGGACAATGAGCAGTTCTTC. The chain is built from TRBV10-3 and TRBJ2-1, with D tentatively TRBD2 (5 bases). The germline V gene has CDR1 ENHRY and CDR2 SYGVKD. The CDR3 covers 16 residues. Trimming pared 0 bases from V and 5 bases from J, leaving 14 bases between.